The following is a T cell receptor beta chain sequence with its context. This specimen includes other DNA sequences encoding the same CDR3. The record originates from a study of OX40 agonist ivuxolimab in advanced cancers. Using immunoSEQ multiplex PCR, the repertoire was profiled, and TCRdb retains in-frame clones only, with some absent. The sample yields about 91,000 clones, around 80% seen once. The CDR3 has 12 amino acids. V lost 2 bases and J 1 base, leaving 3 bases between the germline ends. Germline lookup yields CDR1 SEHNR and CDR2 FQNEAQ (reference sequence). This material consisted of CD4+ or CD8+ T cells sorted from blood, taken in a trial of the OX40 agonist ivuxolimab. This rearrangement joins TRBV7-9 to TRBJ2-7; D is uncertain. This clonotype was sampled from an adult with an advanced solid tumor such as melanoma, head and neck, liver or kidney cancer. CDR3 sequence (DNA): TGTGCCAGCAGCTTAAGTTCCTACGAGCAGTACTTC. Translation: CASSLSSYEQYF.